These 24 T cell receptor beta chains were all obtained from the same sample, sequenced in a study of blood T cell repertoires in COVID-19. Profiling relied on immunoSEQ multiplex PCR, and the TCRdb table lists in-frame clones only, not all of them. The sample has about 67,000 clones; roughly nine tenths are singletons. Sequencing input: peripheral blood. All receptors come from a man in his fifties or sixties with active COVID-19.

CDR3 loop: CASSLVARPTDTQYF. CDR3 coding DNA: TGTGCCAGCAGCTTAGTGGCTAGGCCCACAGATACGCAGTATTTT. The chain joins TRBV7-8 to TRBJ2-3; D not certain. The CDR3 sequence is 15 residues long. V shed 1 base and J shed 2 bases, with 10 bases lying between them. Germline V gene lookup returns CDR1 SGHVS and CDR2 FQNEAQ. Full variable domain (outside the CDR3, taken from reference TRBV7-8 and TRBJ2-3): GAGVSQSPRYKVAKRGQDVALRCDPISGHVSLFWYQQALGQGPEFLTYFQNEAQLDKSGLPSDRFFAERPEGSVSTLKIQRTQQEDSAVYLCASSLVARPTDTQYFGPGTRLTVL.

The chain couples TRBV20-1 to TRBJ1-1; D might be TRBD1 (5 bases). The CDR3 is 11 amino acids. Germline V gene lookup returns CDR1 DFQATT and CDR2 SNEGSKA (reference sequence). CDR3 DNA: TGCAGGGCAACGGGGGGGTCTGAAGCTTTCTTT. Translation gives CRATGGSEAFF.

This rearrangement joins TRBV2 to TRBJ2-3, with 14 bases identical to TRBD2. CDR1 and CDR2 from the germline V gene are SNHLY and FYNNEI. Trimming took 6 bases from V and 6 from J; bases not matched to a gene: 8. CDR3 length: 16 amino acids. The CDR3, as DNA: TGTGCCAGCAGCGCCGGGACTAGCGGGGGCTGGGATACGCAGTATTTT. It encodes CASSAGTSGGWDTQYF.

The chain uses TRBV5-1 and TRBJ1-1; tentatively, D is TRBD1 (5 bases). V was pared by 4 bases and J by 2 bases, with 12 bases between. Germline-derived CDR1 and CDR2 are SGHRS and YFSETQ. This CDR3 has 14 amino acids. Here the CDR3 reads CASSGQGGNTEAFF. The DNA of the CDR3 is TGCGCCAGCAGCGGGCAGGGAGGAAACACTGAAGCTTTCTTT.

Note on this clone: At one boundary the junction diverges from the germline segment, which might be a read error. V is TRBV6-2 or TRBV6-3 and J is TRBJ2-7; tentatively, D is TRBD2 (5 bases). CDR1 and CDR2 (germline): MNHEY, SVGEGT. There are 11 residues in the CDR3. Written as DNA, the CDR3 is TGTGCCAGCAGTTACTCCCGGGATCTAGTCTTC. Translating gives CASSYSRDLVF.

V and J are TRBV7-9 and TRBJ1-2; 8 bases align to TRBD1. Germline V gene lookup returns CDR1 SEHNR and CDR2 FQNEAQ (reference sequence). The CDR3 is made up of 16 amino acids. The ends lost 5 bases at V and 5 bases at J; junction bases unmatched: 13. The CDR3 DNA is TGTGCCAGCAGCCAGACCGTGGACAGGGCGGGATATGGCTACACCTTC. Protein sequence: CASSQTVDRAGYGYTF.

This chain uses TRBV29-1 with TRBJ2-7, with a possible D match to TRBD2 (6 bases). V shed 5 bases and J shed 5 bases, with 13 bases lying between them. The CDR3 sequence is 12 residues long. Germline-derived CDR1 and CDR2 are SQVTM and ANQGSEA. CDR3 nucleotides: TGCAGCGTTTGGGGGGTTGAGCACGAGCAGTACTTC. It codes for CSVWGVEHEQYF.

The rearrangement uses TRBV5-1 and TRBJ1-5; D possibly corresponds to TRBD1 (5 bases). Trimming removed 4 bases from V and 6 bases from J, with 17 bases in between. The germline CDR1 and CDR2 sequences are SGHRS and YFSETQ. The CDR3 contains 15 residues. The CDR3 DNA reads as TGCGCCAGCAGCCTCGGGACCATGGGGGGTCAGCCCCAGCATTTT. Its translation is CASSLGTMGGQPQHF.

The chain links TRBV5-1 to TRBJ2-3; perhaps TRBD2 as D (5 bases). Germline V CDR1 and CDR2: SGHRS, YFSETQ. The CDR3 sequence is 16 residues long. The V gene lost 6 bases and the J gene lost 0 bases, with 17 bases spanning the gap. As DNA, the CDR3 is TGCGCCAGCAAGTCCTCCTCCGGGGTTAGCACAGATACGCAGTATTTT. Translating gives CASKSSSGVSTDTQYF. Full variable domain (missing parts from reference TRBV5-1 and TRBJ2-3): KAGVTQTPRYLIKTRGQQVTLSCSPISGHRSVSWYQQTPGQGLQFLFEYFSETQRNKGNFPGRFSGRQFSNSRSEMNVSTLELGDSALYLCASKSSSGVSTDTQYFGPGTRLTVL.

V is TRBV6-6 and J is TRBJ2-7; 14 bases line up with TRBD2. Trimming took 5 bases from V and 3 from J; bases not matched to a gene: 12. CDR3 length: 18 amino acids. Germline-derived CDR1 and CDR2 are MNHNY and SVGAGI (reference sequence). The CDR3 loop reads CASSRGVGTSGSFYEQYF. The CDR3 DNA follows: TGTGCCAGCAGTCGAGGGGTCGGGACTAGCGGGAGTTTCTACGAGCAGTACTTC.

The chain recombines TRBV6-2 or TRBV6-3 with TRBJ2-5, with D possibly TRBD1 on 5 matching bases. Germline CDR1 and CDR2: MNHEY and SVGEGT. The V end lost 2 bases, the J end lost 4 bases, and 20 bases lay between the germline ends. CDR3 length equals 17 residues. CDR3 DNA sequence: TGTGCCAGCAGTTACGATTTGGGCCAGGGTTACGGAGAGACCCAGTACTTC. This codes for CASSYDLGQGYGETQYF.

V gene TRBV6-1 combines with J gene TRBJ1-4, with 7 bases matching TRBD1. There are 17 residues in the CDR3. J lost 0 bases, V lost 4 bases, and 8 bases had no gene match. Germline-derived CDR1 and CDR2 are MNHNS and SASEGT. The CDR3 DNA follows: TGTGCCAGCAGTGCAAGGGGGCTGTTTGCAACTAATGAAAAACTGTTTTTT. Residues: CASSARGLFATNEKLFF.

The chain has TRBV29-1 and TRBJ2-3; 8 bases line up with TRBD2. This CDR3 spans 14 amino acids. The ends lost 6 bases at V and 6 bases at J; junction bases unmatched: 11. Germline CDR1 and CDR2: SQVTM and ANQGSEA. CDR3 loop: CSVGPSGSSDTQYF. For the CDR3, the DNA is TGCAGCGTGGGGCCGAGCGGGAGCTCCGATACGCAGTATTTT.

This chain connects TRBV10-3 to TRBJ2-2, with 7 bases that match TRBD2. This CDR3 is 13 amino acids long. CDR1 is ENHRY, CDR2 SYGVKD, per germline. With 6 bases clipped from V and 6 bases from J, the junction kept 4 bases outside the gene matches. CDR3 region: CAISPSGSGELFF. CDR3 coding DNA: TGTGCCATCAGCCCTAGCGGTTCCGGGGAGCTGTTTTTT.

The rearrangement joins TRBV5-1 to TRBJ2-3; 8 nucleotides line up with TRBD1. This CDR3 is 15 amino acids long. The V gene end was trimmed by 0 bases and the J gene end by 5 bases; junction bases not matched to a gene: 5. In germline, CDR1 is SGHRS, CDR2 YFSETQ. The CDR3 coding sequence is TGCGCCAGCAGCTTGGAGGACAGGGTTGTAGATACGCAGTATTTT. Translation: CASSLEDRVVDTQYF.

The chain employs TRBV5-4 and TRBJ1-6, with no clear D. Germline values: CDR1 SGHNT, CDR2 YYREEE (reference sequence). V gave up 1 base and J gave up 7 bases, with 12 bases separating them. The CDR3 sequence is 15 residues long. The DNA of the CDR3 is TGTGCCAGCAGCTTGTTCGGGGTAGACAATTCACCCCTCCACTTT. The encoded protein is CASSLFGVDNSPLHF.

The V and J genes are TRBV6-6 and TRBJ2-1; perhaps TRBD2 as D (5 bases). V lost 4 bases to trimming and J lost 2 bases, with 15 bases between them. The CDR3 runs to 16 residues. Germline V lookup: CDR1 MNHNY, CDR2 SVGAGI (reference sequence). CDR3 bases: TGTGCCAGCAGTTCCGGGCGGGCGGTTGCCTACAATGAGCAGTTCTTC. Encoded protein: CASSSGRAVAYNEQFF.

The chain carries TRBV5-4 and TRBJ2-3; 10 bases agree with TRBD2. The CDR3 length is 16 residues. The ends lost 2 bases at V and 1 base at J; junction bases unmatched: 4. Germline CDR1 reads SGHNT; CDR2 reads YYREEE (reference sequence). CDR3 sequence (DNA): TGTGCCAGCAGCTTTCTAGCGGGAGTAGGCACAGATACGCAGTATTTT. This encodes CASSFLAGVGTDTQYF.

The chain links TRBV9 to TRBJ2-5; no definite D call. Germline loops: CDR1 SGDLS, CDR2 YYNGEE. CDR3 length: 13 amino acids. Trimming took 0 bases from V and 5 from J, leaving 8 bases between them. The CDR3: CASSVGLYETQYF. The CDR3 region has the DNA TGTGCCAGCAGCGTAGGCCTCTACGAGACCCAGTACTTC.

V is TRBV6-4 and J is TRBJ2-5, with D tentatively TRBD2 (5 bases). The CDR3 runs 16 residues. Germline V gene lookup returns CDR1 MRHNA and CDR2 SNTAGT. Trimming took off 6 bases at V and 1 base at J, with 18 bases between the two ends. The CDR3 DNA reads TGTGCCAGCAGGAATAATGAAGAGGGATTCCAAGAGACCCAGTACTTC. It specifies CASRNNEEGFQETQYF.

The chain links TRBV4-1 to TRBJ1-2; tentatively, D is TRBD1 (5 bases). Germline loops: CDR1 MGHRA, CDR2 YSYEKL. The CDR3 covers 14 residues. V was shortened by 1 base and J by 8 bases, with 14 bases between the two germline ends. CDR3 region: CASSQVQGGSGYTF. CDR3 bases: TGCGCCAGCAGCCAAGTGCAGGGCGGGAGCGGCTACACCTTC.

The gene calls are TRBV6-1 and TRBJ2-7, with D unresolved. Germline assignment: CDR1 MNHNS and CDR2 SASEGT. The CDR3 is 15 amino acids. V dropped 3 bases and J dropped 0 bases, with 12 bases sitting between them. DNA for the CDR3: TGTGCCAGCAGTGAGAGATTCGAGAGCTCCTACGAGCAGTACTTC. It yields the protein CASSERFESSYEQYF.

The V call is TRBV5-5, the J call TRBJ2-7; D possibly corresponds to TRBD1 (7 bases). The CDR3 spans 14 residues. V shed 2 bases and J shed 0 bases, with 9 bases lying between them. Germline CDR1 is SGHKS and CDR2 is YYEKEE (reference sequence). CDR3 region: CASSFRGDSYEQYF. As DNA, the CDR3 is TGTGCCAGCAGCTTCAGGGGGGACTCCTACGAGCAGTACTTC.

The CDR3 DNA is TGTGCCAGCAGTGACCCTCGACAGAAAATGGGGTATGGCTACACCTTC. This sequence encodes CASSDPRQKMGYGYTF. The chain carries TRBV6-2 or TRBV6-3 and TRBJ1-2; maybe TRBD1 (5 bases). Trimming took off 5 bases at V and 5 bases at J, with 21 bases between the two ends. CDR1 is MNHEY, CDR2 SVGEGT, per germline. There are 16 residues in the CDR3.